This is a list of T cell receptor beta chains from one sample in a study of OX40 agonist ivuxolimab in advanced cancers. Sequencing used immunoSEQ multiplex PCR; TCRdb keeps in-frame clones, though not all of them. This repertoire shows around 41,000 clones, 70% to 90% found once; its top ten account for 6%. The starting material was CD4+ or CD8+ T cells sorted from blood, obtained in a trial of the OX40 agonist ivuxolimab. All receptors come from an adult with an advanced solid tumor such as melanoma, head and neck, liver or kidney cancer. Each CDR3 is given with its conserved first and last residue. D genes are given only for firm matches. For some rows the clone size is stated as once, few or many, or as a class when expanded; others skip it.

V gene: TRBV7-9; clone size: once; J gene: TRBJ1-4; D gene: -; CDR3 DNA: TGTGCCAGCAGCTTAGCAGGGTCTAATGAAAAACTGTTTTTT; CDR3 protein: CASSLAGSNEKLFF
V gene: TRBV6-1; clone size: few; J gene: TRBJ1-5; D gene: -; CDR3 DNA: TGTGCCAGCGGGGTGAATCAGCCCCAGCATTTT; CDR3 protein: CASGVNQPQHF
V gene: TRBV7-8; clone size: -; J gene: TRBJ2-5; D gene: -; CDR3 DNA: TGTGCCAGCAGCTTTCACGGGGTGGGAGAGACCCAGTACTTC; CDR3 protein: CASSFHGVGETQYF
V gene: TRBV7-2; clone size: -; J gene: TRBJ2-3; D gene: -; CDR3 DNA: TGTGCCAGCAGCTCGATGCGTACAGATACGCAGTATTTT; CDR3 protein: CASSSMRTDTQYF
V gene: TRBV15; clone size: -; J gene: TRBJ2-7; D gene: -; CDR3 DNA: TGTGCCACCAGCAGAGAACCGGGCCAGTTTTACGAGCAGTACTTC; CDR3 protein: CATSREPGQFYEQYF
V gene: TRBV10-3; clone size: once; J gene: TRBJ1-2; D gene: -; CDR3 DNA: TGTGCCATCAGTGAAGGGCTCAGCTATGGCTACACCTTC; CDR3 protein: CAISEGLSYGYTF
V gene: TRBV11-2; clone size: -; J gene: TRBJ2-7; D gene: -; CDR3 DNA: TGTGCCAGCAGCTTAGAGCGGGTGAACGAGCAGTACTTC; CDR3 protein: CASSLERVNEQYF
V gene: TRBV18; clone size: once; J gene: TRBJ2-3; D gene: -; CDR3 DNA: TGTGCCAGCTCACGAGCTTCCAGCGGCCAGGATACGCAGTATTTT; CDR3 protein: CASSRASSGQDTQYF
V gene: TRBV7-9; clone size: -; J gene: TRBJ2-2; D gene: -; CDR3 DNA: TGTGCCAGCAGCCAAAGTAACACCGGGGAGCTGTTTTTT; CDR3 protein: CASSQSNTGELFF
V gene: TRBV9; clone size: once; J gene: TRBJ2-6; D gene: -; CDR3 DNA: TGTGCCAGCAGCGCCCAGGGTGTCGGGGCCAACGTCCTGACTTTC; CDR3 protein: CASSAQGVGANVLTF
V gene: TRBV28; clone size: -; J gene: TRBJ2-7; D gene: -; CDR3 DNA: TGTGCCAGCAGTTTTAGATACAGCAGCACAAACTCCTACGAGCAGTACTTC; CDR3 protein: CASSFRYSSTNSYEQYF
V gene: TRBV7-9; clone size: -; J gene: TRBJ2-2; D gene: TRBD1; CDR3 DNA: TGTGCCAGCAGCATTAGAGAGACAGGGGAGAACACCGGGGAGCTGTTTTTT; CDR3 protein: CASSIRETGENTGELFF
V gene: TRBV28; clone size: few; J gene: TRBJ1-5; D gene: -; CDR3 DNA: TGTGCCAGCAGTTTGATAGGGGGTTTCAATCAGCCCCAGCATTTT; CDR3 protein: CASSLIGGFNQPQHF
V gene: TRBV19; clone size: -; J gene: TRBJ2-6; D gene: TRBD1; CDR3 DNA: TGTGCCAGTAGCCCGGGACAGGCGGTATCCTCTGGGGCCAACGTCCTGACTTTC; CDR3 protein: CASSPGQAVSSGANVLTF
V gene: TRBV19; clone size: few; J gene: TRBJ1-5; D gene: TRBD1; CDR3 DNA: TGTGCCAGTACCTCAACCGGGACAGGCTTTAATCAGCCCCAGCATTTT; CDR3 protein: CASTSTGTGFNQPQHF
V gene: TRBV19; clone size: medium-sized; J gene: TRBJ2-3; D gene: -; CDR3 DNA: TGTGCCAGTAGCCTAGGGGGAGATACGCAGTATTTT; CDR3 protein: CASSLGGDTQYF
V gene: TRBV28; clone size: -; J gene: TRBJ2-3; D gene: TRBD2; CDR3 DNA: TGTGCCAGCAGTTTTACGACTAGCGGTTTCACAGATACGCAGTATTTT; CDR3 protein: CASSFTTSGFTDTQYF
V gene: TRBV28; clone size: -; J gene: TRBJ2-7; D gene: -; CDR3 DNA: TGTGCCAGCAGTAGCCATGACGGCTACGAGCAGTACTTC; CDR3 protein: CASSSHDGYEQYF
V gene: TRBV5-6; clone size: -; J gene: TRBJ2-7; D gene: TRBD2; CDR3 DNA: TGTGCCAGCAGCTTTAGCGGGAGAAGGTCCTACGAGCAGTACTTC; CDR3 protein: CASSFSGRRSYEQYF
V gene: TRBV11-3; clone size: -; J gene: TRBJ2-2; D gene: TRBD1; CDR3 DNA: TGTGCCAGCAGCTTAGGATTCGGCAGGGGGACCGGGGAGCTGTTTTTT; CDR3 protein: CASSLGFGRGTGELFF
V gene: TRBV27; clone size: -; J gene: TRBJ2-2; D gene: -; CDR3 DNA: TGTGCCAGTAAACAGAAAGGATACACCGGGGAGCTGTTTTTT; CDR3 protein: CASKQKGYTGELFF
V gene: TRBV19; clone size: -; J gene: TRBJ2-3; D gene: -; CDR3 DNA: TGTGCCAGTAGTATGCAGGGTAGCACAGATACGCAGTATTTT; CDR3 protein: CASSMQGSTDTQYF
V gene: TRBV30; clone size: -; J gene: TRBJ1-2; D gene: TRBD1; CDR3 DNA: TGTGCCTGGACTCACCGGGACAGGGAATATGGCTACACCTTC; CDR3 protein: CAWTHRDREYGYTF
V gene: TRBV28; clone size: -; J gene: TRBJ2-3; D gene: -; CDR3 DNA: TGTGCCAGCGCTGGACCCTTCAATGGAGATACGCAGTATTTT; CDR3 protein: CASAGPFNGDTQYF
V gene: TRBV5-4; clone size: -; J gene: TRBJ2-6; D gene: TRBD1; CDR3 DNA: TGTGCCAGCAGCGACAGGGGGCCTGGGGCCAACGTCCTGACTTTC; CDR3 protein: CASSDRGPGANVLTF
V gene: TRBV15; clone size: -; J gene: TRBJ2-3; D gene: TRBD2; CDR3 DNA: TGTGCCACCAGCACACCGGGACTAGCGGGGCCCAGGGCAGATACGCAGTATTTT; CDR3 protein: CATSTPGLAGPRADTQYF
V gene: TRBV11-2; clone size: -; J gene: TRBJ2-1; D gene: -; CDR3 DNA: TGTGCCAGCAGCTTGGACCTTCTAGCGCCTGAGCAGTTCTTC; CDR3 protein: CASSLDLLAPEQFF
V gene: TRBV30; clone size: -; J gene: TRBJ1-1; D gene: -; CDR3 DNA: TGTGCCTGGAGCCGGAGTAGGACCACTGAAGCTTTCTTT; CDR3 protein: CAWSRSRTTEAFF
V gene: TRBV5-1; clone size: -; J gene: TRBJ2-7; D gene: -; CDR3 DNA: TGCGCCAGCAGCTCACAGGGAGGCGCCTACGAGCAGTACTTC; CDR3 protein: CASSSQGGAYEQYF
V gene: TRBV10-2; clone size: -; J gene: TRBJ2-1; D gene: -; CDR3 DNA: TGCGCCAGCCTACCTAGAAGAGGAAGTAATGAGCAGTTCTTC; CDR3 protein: CASLPRRGSNEQFF
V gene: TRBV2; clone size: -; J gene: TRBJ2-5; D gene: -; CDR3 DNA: TGTGCCAGCAGTTACAGGGTCCCAGAGACCCAGTACTTC; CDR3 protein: CASSYRVPETQYF
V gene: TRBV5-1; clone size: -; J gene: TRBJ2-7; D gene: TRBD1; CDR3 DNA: TGCGCCAGCAGCATTGTTCCGGGGACAGGGACCGAGCAGTACTTC; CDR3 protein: CASSIVPGTGTEQYF
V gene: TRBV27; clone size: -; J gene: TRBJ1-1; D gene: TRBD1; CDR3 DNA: TGTGCCAGCACCCCGACAGGGGGAACTGAAGCTTTCTTT; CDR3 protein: CASTPTGGTEAFF
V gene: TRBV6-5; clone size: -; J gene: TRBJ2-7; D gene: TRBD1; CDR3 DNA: TGTGCCAGCAGACGAAGCCGGGACAGGGTGGACGAGCAGTACTTC; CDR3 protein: CASRRSRDRVDEQYF
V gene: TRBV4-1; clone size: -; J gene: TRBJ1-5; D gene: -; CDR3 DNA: TGCGCCAGCAGCCAGGGAGGGGCTAGGGGCAATCAGCCCCAGCATTTT; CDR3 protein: CASSQGGARGNQPQHF
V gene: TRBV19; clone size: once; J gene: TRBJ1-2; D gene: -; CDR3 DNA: TGTGCCAGTACGCGGGACAACGGATTTAACTATGGCTACACCTTC; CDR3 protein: CASTRDNGFNYGYTF
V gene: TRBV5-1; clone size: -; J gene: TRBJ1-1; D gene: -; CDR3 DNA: TGCGCCAGCAGCTTGGAACAGGGCTGGGGCACTGAAGCTTTCTTT; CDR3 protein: CASSLEQGWGTEAFF
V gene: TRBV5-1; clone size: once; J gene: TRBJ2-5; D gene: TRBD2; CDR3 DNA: TGCGCCAGCAGCCTGTCTAGCGGGATATGGGAGACCCAGTACTTC; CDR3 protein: CASSLSSGIWETQYF
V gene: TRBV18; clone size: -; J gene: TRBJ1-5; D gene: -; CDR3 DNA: TGTGCCAGCTCACCGGAGGGGGAGCGGCAGCCCCAGCATTTT; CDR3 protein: CASSPEGERQPQHF
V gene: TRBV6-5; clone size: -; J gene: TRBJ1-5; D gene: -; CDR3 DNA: TGTGCCAGCAGTAATATAGGCAATCAGCCCCAGCATTTT; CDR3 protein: CASSNIGNQPQHF
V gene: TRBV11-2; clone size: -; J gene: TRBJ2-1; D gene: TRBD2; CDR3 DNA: TGTGCCAGCAGCCTTTTAGCGGGAGTCGGATACAATGAGCAGTTCTTC; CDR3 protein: CASSLLAGVGYNEQFF
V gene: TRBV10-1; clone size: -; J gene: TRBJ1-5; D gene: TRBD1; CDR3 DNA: TGCGCCAGCAGCGGAGGACAGGGCGGACAGCCCCAGCATTTT; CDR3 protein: CASSGGQGGQPQHF
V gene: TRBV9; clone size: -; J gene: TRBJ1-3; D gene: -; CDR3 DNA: TGTGCCAGCAGCGTAGGTGGGGCAGGGCTCACTGGAAACACCATATATTTT; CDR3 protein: CASSVGGAGLTGNTIYF
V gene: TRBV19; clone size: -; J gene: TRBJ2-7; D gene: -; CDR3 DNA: TGTGCCAGTAGTATAGATTGGTCCTACGAGCAGTACTTC; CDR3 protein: CASSIDWSYEQYF
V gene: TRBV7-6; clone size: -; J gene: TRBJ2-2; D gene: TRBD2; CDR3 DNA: TGTGCCAGCAGCTTAGGGACTAGCGGAGGGGGCGAGCTGTTTTTT; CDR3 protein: CASSLGTSGGGELFF
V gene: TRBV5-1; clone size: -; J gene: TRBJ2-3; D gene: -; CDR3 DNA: TGCGCCAGCAGCTTAGGGCAGTACACAGATACGCAGTATTTT; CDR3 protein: CASSLGQYTDTQYF
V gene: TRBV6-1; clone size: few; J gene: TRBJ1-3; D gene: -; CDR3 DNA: TGTGCCAGCACTGGACTCAACTCTGGAAACACCATATATTTT; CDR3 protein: CASTGLNSGNTIYF
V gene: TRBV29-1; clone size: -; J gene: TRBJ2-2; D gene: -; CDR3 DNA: TGCAGCGTTTCAGACAGGTTGTCGAACACCGGGGAGCTGTTTTTT; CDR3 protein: CSVSDRLSNTGELFF
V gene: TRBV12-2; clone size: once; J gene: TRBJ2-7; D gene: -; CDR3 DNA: TGTGCAAGTCGCTTCCCGGCAAACGAGCAGTACTTC; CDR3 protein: CASRFPANEQYF
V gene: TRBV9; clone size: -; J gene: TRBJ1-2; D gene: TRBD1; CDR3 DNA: TGTGCCAGCAGCGTCGGACAGGGTCGAAGCTATGGCTACACCTTC; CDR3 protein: CASSVGQGRSYGYTF
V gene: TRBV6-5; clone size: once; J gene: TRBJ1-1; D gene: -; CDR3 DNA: TGTGCCAGCAGGCCACCGGGACAAAGCACTGAAGCTTTCTTT; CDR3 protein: CASRPPGQSTEAFF
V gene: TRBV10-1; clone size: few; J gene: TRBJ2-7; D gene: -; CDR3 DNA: TGCGCCAGCAGTGATACAAGTTACGAGCAGTACTTC; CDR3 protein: CASSDTSYEQYF
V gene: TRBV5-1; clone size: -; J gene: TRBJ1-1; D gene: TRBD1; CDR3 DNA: TGCGCCAGCAGCGCGAGCGGACAGGGGGACACTGAAGCTTTCTTT; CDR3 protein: CASSASGQGDTEAFF
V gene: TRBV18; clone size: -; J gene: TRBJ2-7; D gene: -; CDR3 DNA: TGTGCCAGCTCACCACCGGGGGGTTACGAGCAGTACTTC; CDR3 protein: CASSPPGGYEQYF
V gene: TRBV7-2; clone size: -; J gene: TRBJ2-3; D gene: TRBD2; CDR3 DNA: TGTGCCGGGGGAGCGGGGTTGGGAAATACGCAGTATTTT; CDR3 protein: CAGGAGLGNTQYF